Detailed here is one T cell receptor (beta chain). The target of this receptor is not known. No base qualities exist here, and no much larger clone lies one base off it. The immunoSEQ Assay, a bias-controlled multiplex PCR, was used to amplify TCRbeta CDR3 regions from genomic DNA. From the authors' description of their analysis: The number of nucleated cells in each sample was estimated from the amplification of reference gene primers within the assay. Sequence reads were collapsed and filtered to measure the absolute abundance of every unique TCRbeta CDR3 rearrangement. For each sample, productive Simpson clonality was calculated by taking the square root of Simpson's diversity index across productive rearrangements. TCRdb limited this immuneACCESS table to in-frame rearrangements with V and J called. A share of clones is missing; checked studies link under half to unresolved V genes, and the rest is unexplained. Clone size and V and J calls were adopted from that table, with D and trimming inferred from the DNA. In all, the sample holds 65,000 to 95,000 clones, and approximately 89% of those were seen once. Around 12% of the sample comes from the top ten.

This sample is part of a study of blood T cell repertoires in COVID-19 (dated by TCRdb to 2019 to 2021). About the investigation overall: Samples covering the acute and convalescent phases of COVID-19 were provided by collaborators in the United States, Italy and Spain. The prospective study material was composed of cDNA or gDNA derived from T cells, B-cell-depleted T cells, or PBMCs. Deeply sampled blood TCRbeta repertoires from subjects exposed to, actively infected with, or recovered from COVID-19 were included in the dataset. The repertoires were made available in a free public database intended to serve as a resource for research on the immune response to SARS-CoV-2. Samples were obtained from the ongoing ImmuneRACE study (first 160 participants) and from roughly 1,300 subjects provided by 6 global collaborators. Sample metadata almost always included a de-identified subject ID, COVID-19 status, age in years and sex. HLA class I and class II types, where available, came from metadata supplied by the sample provider rather than from assay-based typing. Overall study results and their limits: How much clinical and demographic metadata was included differed by source and by participant, and the metadata was provided uncurated.

The CDR3 goes from the cysteine to the phenylalanine over 15 residues. The DNA shown is the 45-base CDR3, in frame from base 1. At the junction V is shortened by 8 bases and J by 1 base; bases outside the gene matches: 8. According to the germline V gene (reference sequence), CDR1 reads LNHDA and CDR2 reads SQIVND. The collaborating institutions used their own protocols to collect whole blood in K2EDTA tubes. For TCRbeta analysis, collaborators shipped samples in one of three forms: frozen whole blood, isolated PBMCs, or DNA extracted from either of those sample types. The receptor comes from a man between 65 and 79 years old with active or convalescent COVID-19. This chain joins TRBV19 to TRBJ1-1; 9 junctional bases match TRBD1. Material for sequencing was peripheral blood. The CDR3 protein is CASRSQGAGNTEAFF. The DNA reads as follows: TGTGCCAGTCGCTCACAGGGGGCCGGGAACACTGAAGCTTTCTTT.